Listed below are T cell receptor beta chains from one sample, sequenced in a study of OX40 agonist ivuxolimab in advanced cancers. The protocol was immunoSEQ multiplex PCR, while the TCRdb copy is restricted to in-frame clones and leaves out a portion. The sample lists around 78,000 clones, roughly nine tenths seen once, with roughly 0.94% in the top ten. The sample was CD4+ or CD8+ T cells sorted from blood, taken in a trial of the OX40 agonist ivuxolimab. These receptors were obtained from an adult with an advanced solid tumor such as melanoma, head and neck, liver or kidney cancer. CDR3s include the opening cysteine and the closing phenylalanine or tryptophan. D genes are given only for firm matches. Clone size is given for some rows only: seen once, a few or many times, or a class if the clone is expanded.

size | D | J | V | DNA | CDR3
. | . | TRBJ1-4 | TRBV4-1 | TGCGCCAGCAGCCAAATGTCGGACAGACTGAATGAAAAACTGTTTTTT | CASSQMSDRLNEKLFF
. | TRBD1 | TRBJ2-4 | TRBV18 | TGTGCCAGCTCCCAGGGGGCAGGGCAAATTCTAGCCAAAAACATTCAGTACTTC | CASSQGAGQILAKNIQYF
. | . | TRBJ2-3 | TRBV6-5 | TGTGCCAGCAGCGCCAACTACCACACGGATACGCAGTATTTT | CASSANYHTDTQYF
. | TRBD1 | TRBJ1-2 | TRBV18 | TGTGCCAGCCACGGGGGACAGGGTGGATATGGCTACACCTTC | CASHGGQGGYGYTF
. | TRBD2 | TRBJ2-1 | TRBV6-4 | TGTGCCAGCAGTGACTGGACTAGCGGAAATAATGAGCAGTTCTTC | CASSDWTSGNNEQFF
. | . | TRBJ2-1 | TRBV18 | TGTGCCAGCTCACCTCCTTCCCCTAGGGGGAATGAGCAGTTCTTC | CASSPPSPRGNEQFF
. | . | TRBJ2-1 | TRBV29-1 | TGCAGCGGGAGGGGTAGTGATTACAGGGGGCAGTTCTTC | CSGRGSDYRGQFF
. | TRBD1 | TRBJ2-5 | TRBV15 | TGTGCCACCAGCAGAGATACGACAGGGCTGGAGACCCAGTACTTC | CATSRDTTGLETQYF
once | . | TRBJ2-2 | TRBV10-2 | TGCGCCAGCAGTGAGCAGGGGACCGGGGAGCTGTTTTTT | CASSEQGTGELFF
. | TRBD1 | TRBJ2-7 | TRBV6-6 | TGTGCCAGTCGGACAGGGAACCCCTACGAGCAGTACTTC | CASRTGNPYEQYF
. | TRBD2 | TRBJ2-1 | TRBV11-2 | TGTGCCAGCAGCCCCCGGGGAGGGATTAACAATGAGCAGTTCTTC | CASSPRGGINNEQFF
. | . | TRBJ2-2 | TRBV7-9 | TGTGCCAGCAGCTTAGTAACAGGTCTTAACACCGGGGAGCTGTTTTTT | CASSLVTGLNTGELFF
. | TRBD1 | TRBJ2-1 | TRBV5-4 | TGTGCCAGCAGGCCCTCAGGGGGCCATGAGCAGTTCTTC | CASRPSGGHEQFF
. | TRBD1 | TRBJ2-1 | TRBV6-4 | TGTGCCAGCAGTGATGACGGACAGGCCAGGAGGAATGAGCAGTTCTTC | CASSDDGQARRNEQFF
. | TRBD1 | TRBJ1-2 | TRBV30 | TGTGCCTGGAGTGTGGGGCAGGGGGGCGGCTACACCTTC | CAWSVGQGGGYTF
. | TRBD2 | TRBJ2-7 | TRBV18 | TGTGCCAGCTCACCAGGGAGACTAGCGGGAGAGGACGAGCAGTACTTC | CASSPGRLAGEDEQYF
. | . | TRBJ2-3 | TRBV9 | TGTGCCAGCAGCGTAGTAACAGATACGCAGTATTTT | CASSVVTDTQYF
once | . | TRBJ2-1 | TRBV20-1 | TGCAGTGCCCCAACAGGGCCTGAGCAGTTCTTC | CSAPTGPEQFF
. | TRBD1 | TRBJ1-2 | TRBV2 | TGTGCCAGCAGCCTACAGGGGCAGCGCTATGGCTACACCTTC | CASSLQGQRYGYTF
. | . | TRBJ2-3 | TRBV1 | TGCACCAGCAGCCAAGATCGGCGGCTAGCGGGGTGGGCAGATACGCAGTATTTT | CTSSQDRRLAGWADTQYF
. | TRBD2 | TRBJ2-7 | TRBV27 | TGTGCCAGCAGTCTTACTAGCGGGAGGACCTACGAGCAGTACTTC | CASSLTSGRTYEQYF
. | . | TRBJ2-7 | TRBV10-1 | TGCGCCAGCAGTGGCCCGGGGAGTTACGAGCAGTACTTC | CASSGPGSYEQYF
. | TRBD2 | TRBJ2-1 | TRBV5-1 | TGCGCCAGCAGCTTGGTGGCTAGCGGGATCGGGGATGAGCAGTTCTTC | CASSLVASGIGDEQFF
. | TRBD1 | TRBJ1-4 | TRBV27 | TGTGCCAGCAGACTAACAGGGGAGAACACTAATGAAAAACTGTTTTTT | CASRLTGENTNEKLFF
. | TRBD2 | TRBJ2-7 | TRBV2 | TGTGCCAGCAGGGGCACTAGCGGCAAAAGCGAGCAGTACTTC | CASRGTSGKSEQYF
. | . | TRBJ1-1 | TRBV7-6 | TGTGCCAGCAGCTTTTCGGGACAACCGAACACTGAAGCTTTCTTT | CASSFSGQPNTEAFF
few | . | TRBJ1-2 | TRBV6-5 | TGTGCCAGCAGTCTCACAGGGCTAGCTAACTATGGCTACACCTTC | CASSLTGLANYGYTF
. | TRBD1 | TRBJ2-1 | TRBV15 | TGTGCCACCAGCAGAGGACAGGGAGCCTACAATGAGCAGTTCTTC | CATSRGQGAYNEQFF
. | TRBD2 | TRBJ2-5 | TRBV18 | TGTGCCAGCTCACCCGGACTAGCGGAACAAGAGACCCAGTACTTC | CASSPGLAEQETQYF
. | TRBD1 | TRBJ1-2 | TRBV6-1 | TGTGCCAGCAGTGAAGGGACAGGTAATGGATTTGGCTACACCTTC | CASSEGTGNGFGYTF
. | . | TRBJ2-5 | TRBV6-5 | TGTGCCAGCAGTCGTGGACCACACCAAGAGACCCAGTACTTC | CASSRGPHQETQYF
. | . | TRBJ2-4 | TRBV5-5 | TGTGCCAGCAGCTTGGTGATTGTGGAGTCTTTAGCCAAAAACATTCAGTACTTC | CASSLVIVESLAKNIQYF
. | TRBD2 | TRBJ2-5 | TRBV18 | TGTGCCAGCTCACCACTAGCGGGGGAGGCAGAGACCCAGTACTTC | CASSPLAGEAETQYF
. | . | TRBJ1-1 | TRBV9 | TGTGCCAGCAGCGTAGGTCGGAGTAACACTGAAGCTTTCTTT | CASSVGRSNTEAFF
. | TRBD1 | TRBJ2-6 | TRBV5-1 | TGCGCCAGCAGTCCGGGACAGGAACCTGGGGCCAACGTCCTGACTTTC | CASSPGQEPGANVLTF
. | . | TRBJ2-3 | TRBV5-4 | TGTGCCAGCAGCTTGGCTCAGGGCTACACAGATACGCAGTATTTT | CASSLAQGYTDTQYF
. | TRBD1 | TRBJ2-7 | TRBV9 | TGTGCCAGCAGCCCTCCCGGGACAGGTAAAGGCGAGCAGTACTTC | CASSPPGTGKGEQYF
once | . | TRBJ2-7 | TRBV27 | TGTGCCAGCAGTTTATCGTCATTTGGGGAGGCTCTCTCCTACGAGCAGTACTTC | CASSLSSFGEALSYEQYF
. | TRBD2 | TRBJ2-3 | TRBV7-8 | TGTGCCAGCAGCTTAGCCCGGGCCGGGACTAGCGGGAGGGCCGATACGCAGTATTTT | CASSLARAGTSGRADTQYF
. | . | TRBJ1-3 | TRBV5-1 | TGCGCCAGCAGCTTGAATGGGGTCGGAAATGGAAACACCATATATTTT | CASSLNGVGNGNTIYF
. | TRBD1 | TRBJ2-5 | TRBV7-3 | TGTGCCAGCAGCTCGGGACAGGGGGAGTGGGGCCAAGAGACCCAGTACTTC | CASSSGQGEWGQETQYF
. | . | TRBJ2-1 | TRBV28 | TGTGCCAGCAGTCTCACAAGGAGAGAGCAGTTCTTC | CASSLTRREQFF
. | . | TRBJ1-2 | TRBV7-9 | TGTGCCAGCAGCTTATTGCTCTATGGCTACACCTTC | CASSLLLYGYTF
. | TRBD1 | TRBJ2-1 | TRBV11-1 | TGTGCCAGCAGCGAGGGACAGTTGGGCAATGAGCAGTTCTTC | CASSEGQLGNEQFF
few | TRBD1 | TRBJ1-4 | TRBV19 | TGTGCCAGTAGGACGGGACAGGGAGGTGAAAAACTGTTTTTT | CASRTGQGGEKLFF
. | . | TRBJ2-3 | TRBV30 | TGTGCCTGGAGCCCATTAGGGGGTCATGGGTCCACAGATACGCAGTATTTT | CAWSPLGGHGSTDTQYF
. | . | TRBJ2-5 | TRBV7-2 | TGTGCCAGCAGCTTAGCTGTCAAAGAGACCCAGTACTTC | CASSLAVKETQYF
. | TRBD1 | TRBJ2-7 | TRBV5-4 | TGTGCCAGCAGCTTGGCGGTGGTAGGCAGGGGGCTCGACGAGCAGTACTTC | CASSLAVVGRGLDEQYF
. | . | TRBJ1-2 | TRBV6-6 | TGTGCCAGCAGTTACTCTTTAAGACCAACGGGGGGCTACACCTTC | CASSYSLRPTGGYTF
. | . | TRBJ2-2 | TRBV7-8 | TGTGCCAGCAGCCCTGGGTGGACAGAGGCGAACACCGGGGAGCTGTTTTTT | CASSPGWTEANTGELFF